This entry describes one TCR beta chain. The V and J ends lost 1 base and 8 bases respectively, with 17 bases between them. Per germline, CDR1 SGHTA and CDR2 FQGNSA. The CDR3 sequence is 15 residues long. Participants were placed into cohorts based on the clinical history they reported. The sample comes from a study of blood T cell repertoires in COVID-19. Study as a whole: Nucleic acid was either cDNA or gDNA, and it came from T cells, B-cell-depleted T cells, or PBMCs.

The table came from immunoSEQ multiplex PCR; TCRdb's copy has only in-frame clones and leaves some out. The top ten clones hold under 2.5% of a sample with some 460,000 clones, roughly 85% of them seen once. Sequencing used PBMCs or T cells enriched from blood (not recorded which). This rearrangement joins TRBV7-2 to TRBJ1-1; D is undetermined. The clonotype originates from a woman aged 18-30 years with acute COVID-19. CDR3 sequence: CASSLGSSRGREAFF. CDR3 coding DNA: TGTGCCAGCAGCTTAGGATCGTCCCGAGGAAGGGAAGCTTTCTTT. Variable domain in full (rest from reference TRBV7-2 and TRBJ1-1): GAGVSQSPSNKVTEKGKDVELRCDPISGHTALYWYRQSLGQGLEFLIYFQGNSAPDKSGLPSDRFSAERTGGSVSTLTIQRTQQEDSAVYLCASSLGSSRGREAFFGQGTRLTVV.